This T cell receptor (beta chain) was identified in a study of blood T cell repertoires in COVID-19. About the study: Italy, Spain and the United States were the sources of the convalescent and acute COVID-19 samples. The cDNA or gDNA used as material had been derived from T cells, B-cell-depleted T cells, or PBMCs.

In the study's own analysis: Estimates of nucleated cell counts were drawn from the amplification of reference gene primers. The method was immunoSEQ multiplex PCR; TCRdb's version includes in-frame clones alone and lacks a portion of them. V, J and clone size derive from that table, while D and trimming were established from the DNA sequence. This table has 300,000 to 400,000 clones, roughly 89% appearing once. CDR1 KGHDR and CDR2 SFDVKD come from the germline V gene. The CDR3 has 14 amino acids. V lost 0 bases and J lost 4, with 6 bases in between. The receptor's source is a woman aged 18-35 years who had recovered from COVID-19. The sample consisted of peripheral blood. V is TRBV24-1 and J is TRBJ1-5, with D hard to call. CDR3: CATSDLNGNQPQHF. CDR3 nucleotide sequence: TGTGCCACCAGTGATTTGAACGGGAATCAGCCCCAGCATTTT.